This T cell receptor beta chain was sequenced for a study of cytomegalovirus exposure and HLA in healthy donors. V lost 5 bases to trimming and J lost 6 bases, with 8 bases between them. Germline V gene data show CDR1 as LNHNV and CDR2 as YYDKDF (reference sequence). CDR3 length equals 12 residues. Both 60 Vbeta primers and 13 Jbeta primers went into the PCR. Produced via immunoSEQ multiplex PCR; TCRdb's table is partial and in-frame only. This sample has 200,000 to 250,000 clones, with more than 65% found just once. Donors counted as nominally healthy when sampled, yet unrecorded immune exposures were likely.

The chain joins TRBV15 to TRBJ2-1, with D maybe TRBD1 (6 bases). Sequencing used PBMCs. This receptor was taken from a woman aged 30 to 39 in good health and CMV-seronegative. CDR3 in DNA: TGTGCCACCAGCTTGGGGGCCAATGAGCAGTTCTTC. Translation: CATSLGANEQFF.